The 30 T cell receptor beta chains reported below all come from one sample, sequenced in a study of T-cell reconstitution after alpha-beta-depleted transplantation in children. The TCRbeta library incorporated unique molecular identifiers. TCRdb analysed the PCR reads with MiXCR anew, one entry per CDR3 protein. There are about 610,000 distinct CDR3 sequences in the sample; about 10% occur only once, and about 4% lies in the top ten. Sequences were derived from PBMCs from the stem cell graft donor, sampled from the stem cell graft. These receptors all stem from a human donor who donated a stem cell graft to a child with acute myeloid leukemia.

This clonotype is a singleton in its sample. The rearrangement joins TRBV11-1 to TRBJ2-3; the match to TRBD2 covers 12 bases. Per germline, CDR1 SGHAT and CDR2 FQDESV (reference sequence). Unmatched junction bases numbered 10, after V lost 5 bases and J lost 4 bases. The CDR3 has 17 amino acids. The CDR3 loop is CASSLQTSGSRSDTQYF. The CDR3 DNA is TGTGCCAGCAGCCTACAGACTAGCGGGAGTCGTTCAGATACGCAGTATTTT.

This chain links TRBV28 with TRBJ2-1; 7 nucleotides match TRBD1. With V trimmed by 2 bases and J by 8 bases, 6 bases remained unmatched. CDR1 is MDHEN and CDR2 is SYDVKM in the germline V gene. The CDR3 runs 14 residues. The CDR3 DNA follows: TGTGCCAGCAGTTTAGACAGGGTGTTGTATGAGCAGTTCTTC. Protein product: CASSLDRVLYEQFF.

This clonotype was recorded a few times. This chain links TRBV19 with TRBJ2-7; the match to TRBD1 covers 7 bases. CDR3 length: 13 residues. The V gene end was trimmed by 3 bases and the J gene end by 2 bases; junction bases not matched to a gene: 1. CDR1 and CDR2 from the germline V gene are LNHDA and SQIVND (reference sequence). CDR3 protein: CASSMGQTYEQYF. The CDR3 coding sequence is TGTGCCAGTAGTATGGGACAGACCTACGAGCAGTACTTC. The full variable domain, with the rest looked up from reference TRBV19 and TRBJ2-7, is DGGITQSPKYLFRKEGQNVTLSCEQNLNHDAMYWYRQDPGQGLRLIYYSQIVNDFQKGDIAEGYSVSREKKESFPLTVTSAQKNPTAFYLCASSMGQTYEQYFGPGTRLTVT.

This clonotype was recorded at least ten times. This chain uses TRBV2 with TRBJ2-3, with 13 bases fitting TRBD2. V trimming: 8 bases; J trimming: 4 bases; junction bases outside the gene matches: 6. Germline V lookup: CDR1 SNHLY, CDR2 FYNNEI. The length of the CDR3 is 15 residues. This CDR3 reads CASLTSGRVPDTQYF. The CDR3 coding sequence is TGTGCCAGCCTAACTAGCGGGAGGGTCCCAGATACGCAGTATTTT.

This clonotype appeared a few times. The chain carries TRBV10-3 and TRBJ2-2, with D perhaps TRBD1 (6 bases). V shed 3 bases and J shed 4 bases, with 12 bases lying between them. CDR1 ENHRY and CDR2 SYGVKD come from the germline V gene. CDR3 length: 15 amino acids. This CDR3 is CAISEQQGPTGELFF. For the CDR3, the DNA is TGTGCCATCAGTGAACAGCAGGGGCCCACCGGGGAGCTGTTTTTT.

This clonotype was observed at least ten times. The chain joins TRBV27 to TRBJ2-7; D possibly corresponds to TRBD1 (6 bases). V was pared by 5 bases and J by 6 bases, with 14 bases between. The CDR3 has 13 amino acids. Germline V lookup: CDR1 MNHEY, CDR2 SMNVEV (reference sequence). The CDR3 spells CASSAPPGVEQYF. The CDR3 nucleotides are TGTGCCAGCAGTGCTCCCCCAGGGGTCGAGCAGTACTTC.

There are many counts of this clonotype. V and J are TRBV12-3 or TRBV12-4 and TRBJ1-2; D may be TRBD1 (6 bases). Trimming took 2 bases from V and 6 from J, leaving 10 bases between them. The CDR3 is made up of 13 amino acids. In DNA form, the CDR3 reads TGTGCCAGCAGTTTAAGAGGGGGAGATGGCTACACCTTC. Translating gives CASSLRGGDGYTF.

This clonotype was recorded many times. This sequence joins TRBV7-9 and TRBJ1-1, with D uncertain. The germline V and J ends were trimmed by 6 bases and 1 base, with 12 bases remaining between them. Looked up from germline, CDR1 is SEHNR and CDR2 is FQNEAQ (reference sequence). The CDR3 covers 14 residues. DNA of the CDR3: TGTGCCAGCAGTCTAGGTAGGTCGAACACTGAAGCTTTCTTT. Protein product: CASSLGRSNTEAFF. The variable domain in full, with the rest retrieved from reference TRBV7-9 and TRBJ1-1, is DTGVSQNPRHKITKRGQNVTFRCDPISEHNRLYWYRQTLGQGPEFLTYFQNEAQLEKSRLLSDRFSAERPKGSFSTLEIQRTEQGDSAMYLCASSLGRSNTEAFFGQGTRLTVV.

The chain recombines TRBV11-2 with TRBJ2-5; 7 nucleotides match TRBD2. CDR3 length: 12 amino acids. Trimming removed 8 bases from V and 5 bases from J; junction bases left unmatched: 5. The germline V gene encodes CDR1 SGHAT and CDR2 FQNNGV. The CDR3 is CASGRGWETQYF. The CDR3 bases are TGTGCCAGCGGGAGGGGTTGGGAGACCCAGTACTTC. Variable domain in full (rest from reference TRBV11-2 and TRBJ2-5): EAGVAQSPRYKIIEKRQSVAFWCNPISGHATLYWYQQILGQGPKLLIQFQNNGVVDDSQLPKDRFSAERLKGVDSTLKIQPAKLEDSAVYLCASGRGWETQYFGPGTRLLVL.

V and J are TRBV29-1 and TRBJ2-1; 8 nucleotides match TRBD1. The CDR3 covers 14 residues. In germline, CDR1 is SQVTM, CDR2 ANQGSEA. V was clipped by 1 base and J by 8 bases; unmatched bases: 7. The DNA of the CDR3 is TGCAGCGTTGAAGTTGGACAGGGTGGGGATGAGCAGTTCTTC. Translation: CSVEVGQGGDEQFF.

J is TRBJ1-5 and V is TRBV4-2, with D possibly TRBD1 on 6 matching bases. Trimming took off 1 base at V and 6 bases at J, with 10 bases between the two ends. The CDR3 spans 14 residues. The germline V gene encodes CDR1 LGHNA and CDR2 YNFKEQ. This chain's CDR3 is CASSQVRGTQPQHF. CDR3 in DNA: TGTGCCAGCAGCCAAGTAAGGGGGACTCAGCCCCAGCATTTT.

Only a few counts were recorded for this clonotype. The chain couples TRBV12-3 or TRBV12-4 to TRBJ2-2; 9 nucleotides align to TRBD2. V trimming: 7 bases; J trimming: 4 bases; junction bases outside the gene matches: 13. The CDR3 has 17 amino acids. CDR3 bases: TGTGCCAGCAATCCGACGGGCGGGAGGGGGGTCACCGGGGAGCTGTTTTTT. This encodes CASNPTGGRGVTGELFF.

Worth noting for this clonotype: A much larger clonotype is one base distant, so this may be a read error. The final CDR3 position lacks the conserved phenylalanine or tryptophan, pointing to a likely read error. The V and J genes are TRBV27 and TRBJ2-5; no definite D call. The V end lost 6 bases, the J end lost 6 bases, and 11 bases lay between the germline ends. The germline gives CDR1 MNHEY, CDR2 SMNVEV (reference sequence). The CDR3 is 12 residues long. The CDR3 here is CASSRDLKTQYS. CDR3 in DNA: TGTGCCAGCAGCCGAGACCTAAAGACCCAGTACTCC.

The chain combines TRBV7-2 with TRBJ1-2, with 12 bases identical to TRBD1. Trimming removed 1 base from V and 3 bases from J; junction bases left unmatched: 9. CDR1 is SGHTA and CDR2 is FQGNSA in the germline V gene. The CDR3 has 18 residues. The CDR3 here is CASSLVAPGTGGDYGYTF. As DNA, the CDR3 is TGTGCCAGCAGCTTAGTCGCCCCCGGGACAGGGGGCGACTATGGCTACACCTTC.

In its sample, this clonotype was seen a few times. The V gene is TRBV6-2 or TRBV6-3, the J gene TRBJ2-5; weak D call: TRBD2 (5 bases). V lost 6 bases and J lost 8, with 22 bases in between. This CDR3 has 15 amino acids. CDR1 MNHEY and CDR2 SVGEGT come from the germline V gene. The CDR3 region has the DNA TGTGCCAGCAGCCGTCTGAGCGCCGTACGGGAAACCCAGTACTTC. Protein: CASSRLSAVRETQYF.

The table lists this clonotype with a few counts. The rearrangement joins TRBV7-9 to TRBJ1-2, with 8 bases identical to TRBD1. The CDR3 loop spans 12 amino acids. The V and J ends lost 4 bases and 7 bases, in that order; junction bases with no gene match: 2. Germline V gene sequence: CDR1 SEHNR, CDR2 FQNEAQ (reference sequence). The CDR3 here is CASSSDRAGYTF. As DNA, the CDR3 is TGTGCCAGCAGCTCGGACAGGGCTGGCTACACCTTC.

V and J are TRBV7-9 and TRBJ1-1; D gene uncertain. The CDR3 contains 15 residues. The V end lost 5 bases, the J end lost 1 base, and 14 bases lay between the germline ends. The germline V gene encodes CDR1 SEHNR and CDR2 FQNEAQ (reference sequence). DNA for the CDR3: TGTGCCAGCAGCCCTGAAGCGGAGAGGAACACTGAAGCTTTCTTT. This gives the protein CASSPEAERNTEAFF.

The table lists this clonotype with many counts. The chain is built from TRBV2 and TRBJ2-7; D gene unclear. V was clipped by 3 bases and J by 4 bases, with 4 bases between them. Germline V gene lookup returns CDR1 SNHLY and CDR2 FYNNEI. The CDR3 consists of 11 residues. Written as DNA, the CDR3 is TGTGCCAGCAGTGAGGATTACGAGCAGTACTTC. It specifies CASSEDYEQYF.

The chain links TRBV3-1 to TRBJ1-5; tentative D call: TRBD1 (5 bases). CDR1 is LGHDT and CDR2 is YNNKEL in the germline V gene (reference sequence). The V end was cut by 4 bases, the J end by 0 bases, with 19 bases between. The CDR3 length is 18 residues. CDR3 sequence (DNA): TGTGCCAGCAGCCCCAATCCGGACCTGGGGGTTAGCAATCAGCCCCAGCATTTT. Protein: CASSPNPDLGVSNQPQHF.

This clonotype came up a few times. The rearrangement links TRBV29-1 to TRBJ2-5; maybe TRBD2 (7 bases). CDR1 and CDR2 from the germline V gene are SQVTM and ANQGSEA. Trimming took 8 bases from V and 5 from J, leaving 27 bases between them. The CDR3 loop spans 16 amino acids. This chain's CDR3 is CSPVRWEGENWETQYF. CDR3 sequence (DNA): TGCAGCCCTGTTCGGTGGGAGGGGGAGAACTGGGAGACCCAGTACTTC. Full variable domain (remainder filled in from reference TRBV29-1 and TRBJ2-5): SAVISQKPSRDICQRGTSLTIQCQVDSQVTMMFWYRQQPGQSLTLIATANQGSEATYESGFVIDKFPISRPNLTFSTLTVSNMSPEDSSIYLCSPVRWEGENWETQYFGPGTRLLVL.

This sequence joins TRBV12-3 or TRBV12-4 and TRBJ1-5; D uncertain. The ends were cut back, 5 bases at V and 4 bases at J, with 9 bases in the middle. The CDR3 length is 13 residues. CDR3 region: CASSPGMNQPQHF. The CDR3 coding sequence is TGTGCCAGCAGTCCCGGTATGAATCAGCCCCAGCATTTT.

This clonotype was seen only once. The gene calls are TRBV5-6 and TRBJ2-5; D uncertain. The CDR3 contains 13 residues. V was pared by 0 bases and J by 5 bases, with 8 bases between. The germline V gene has CDR1 SGHDT and CDR2 YYEEEE. CDR3 DNA sequence: TGTGCCAGCAGCTTGGTCACGAGGGAGACCCAGTACTTC. It is translated as CASSLVTRETQYF. Filled out from reference TRBV5-6 and TRBJ2-5, the complete variable domain reads DAGVTQSPTHLIKTRGQQVTLRCSPKSGHDTVSWYQQALGQGPQFIFQYYEEEERQRGNFPDRFSGHQFPNYSSELNVNALLLGDSALYLCASSLVTRETQYFGPGTRLLVL.

The chain carries TRBV10-3 and TRBJ1-2; tentative D call: TRBD1 (6 bases). CDR3 length equals 12 residues. From germline, CDR1 is ENHRY and CDR2 SYGVKD. V was pared by 5 bases and J by 5 bases, with 9 bases between. DNA for the CDR3: TGTGCCATCAGTTCGACAGGTTATGGCTACACCTTC. Protein sequence: CAISSTGYGYTF.

The rearrangement joins TRBV2 to TRBJ1-5; possibly TRBD1 for D (6 bases). The V end was cut by 7 bases, the J end by 9 bases, with 22 bases between. This CDR3 comprises 15 residues. Looked up from germline, CDR1 is SNHLY and CDR2 is FYNNEI. The CDR3 sequence is CASTGGQASPRPQHF. For the CDR3, the DNA is TGTGCCAGCACCGGGGGGCAGGCGTCCCCGCGGCCCCAGCATTTT. Complete variable domain (other parts from reference TRBV2 and TRBJ1-5): EPEVTQTPSHQVTQMGQEVILRCVPISNHLYFYWYRQILGQKVEFLVSFYNNEISEKSEIFDDQFSVERPDGSNFTLKIRSTKLEDSAMYFCASTGGQASPRPQHFGDGTRLSIL.

This clonotype was detected only a few times. This sequence joins TRBV20-1 and TRBJ2-3; D gene ambiguous. The CDR3 totals 13 residues. V was pared by 6 bases and J by 3 bases, with 13 bases between. Germline values: CDR1 DFQATT, CDR2 SNEGSKA (reference sequence). DNA for the CDR3: TGCAGTGCCACTCTGACCGGGACAGATACGCAGTATTTT. Protein: CSATLTGTDTQYF.

This clonotype was counted many times. The V and J genes are TRBV15 and TRBJ2-3; no definite D call. CDR3 length: 14 residues. The V gene's germline CDR1 is LNHNV and CDR2 YYDKDF (reference sequence). With 0 bases removed from V and 4 bases from J, the gap between germline ends came to 8 bases. The CDR3 region has the DNA TGTGCCACCAGCAGAGATAGAAGGGCAGATACGCAGTATTTT. The encoded protein is CATSRDRRADTQYF.

The rearrangement links TRBV2 to TRBJ2-3; 9 nucleotides line up with TRBD1. In germline, CDR1 is SNHLY, CDR2 FYNNEI. This CDR3 is 16 amino acids long. V was pared by 7 bases and J by 0 bases, with 8 bases of the junction left unmatched. The CDR3 sequence: CASNPRTGASTDTQYF. CDR3 nucleotide sequence: TGTGCCAGCAACCCGAGGACAGGGGCTAGCACAGATACGCAGTATTTT.

The V and J genes are TRBV20-1 and TRBJ2-7; D is unclear. From germline, CDR1 is DFQATT and CDR2 SNEGSKA (reference sequence). The CDR3 totals 13 residues. The germline V and J ends were trimmed by 5 bases and 3 bases, with 14 bases remaining between them. The CDR3 DNA is TGCAGTGCTGCCGCGGATCAGATCTACGAGCAGTACTTC. Amino acid sequence: CSAAADQIYEQYF.

J is TRBJ2-3 and V is TRBV20-1, with unresolved D. V lost 3 bases and J lost 1, with 11 bases in between. Germline V gene data show CDR1 as DFQATT and CDR2 as SNEGSKA (reference sequence). CDR3 length equals 14 residues. CDR3 amino acids: CSARGAWGTDTQYF. CDR3 nucleotide sequence: TGCAGTGCTAGGGGCGCCTGGGGCACAGATACGCAGTATTTT.

J is TRBJ2-1 and V is TRBV10-3, with D perhaps being TRBD1 or TRBD2 (6 bases each). Trimming pared 1 base from V and 10 bases from J, leaving 14 bases between. This CDR3 is 14 amino acids long. The germline CDR1 and CDR2 sequences are ENHRY and SYGVKD. The CDR3 DNA reads TGTGCCATCAGTGAGTACGGAGGGACACTAGAGCAGTTCTTC. Translating gives CAISEYGGTLEQFF.